A selection of T cell receptor beta chains follows, all from one sample in a study of shared clonotypes between healthy human individuals. The protocol was immunoSEQ multiplex PCR, while the TCRdb copy is restricted to in-frame clones and leaves out a portion. This sample has roughly 2,300,000 clones, with approximately 90% found just once. The sample consisted of naive CD4+ T cells from PBMCs. Receptor source: a man between 18 and 29 years old in good health. Some clones in this sample may be carry-over from other donors' samples. Each CDR3 is given with its conserved first and last residue. D genes are given only for firm matches. Not all rows give a size; the values are once, few, many and, for expanded clones, a class.

j_call d_call clone_size v_call cdr3_aa cdr3_nt
TRBJ2-3 - - TRBV6-1 CASRAGVGTDTQYF TGTGCCAGCAGGGCCGGAGTAGGCACAGATACGCAGTATTTT
TRBJ2-4 TRBD2 once TRBV5-1 CASSLTMASGILYF TGCGCCAGCAGCTTGACGATGGCTAGCGGGATCCTGTACTTC
TRBJ1-1 - few TRBV5-1 CASSLRAGRSVNTEAFF TGCGCCAGCAGCTTGAGGGCAGGGCGGTCGGTGAACACTGAAGCTTTCTTT
TRBJ2-5 TRBD1 - TRBV7-2 CASNFDRGWWETQYF TGTGCCAGCAACTTCGACAGGGGGTGGTGGGAGACCCAGTACTTC
TRBJ2-7 - - TRBV4-2 CASSQENTGSVPSYEQYF TGTGCCAGCAGCCAAGAGAATACCGGTAGCGTGCCGTCCTACGAGCAGTACTTC
TRBJ2-3 TRBD1 once TRBV19 CASREPGQGPDTQYF TGTGCCAGTAGAGAACCGGGACAGGGTCCGGATACGCAGTATTTT
TRBJ2-2 - - TRBV2 CASSRYGRINTGELFF TGTGCCAGCAGTCGGTACGGGAGAATAAACACCGGGGAGCTGTTTTTT
TRBJ2-7 TRBD2 - TRBV5-4 CASSLSSGISNEQYF TGTGCCAGCAGCTTGTCTAGCGGGATTTCCAACGAGCAGTACTTC
TRBJ2-5 TRBD2 - TRBV5-4 CASRTSGSQETQYF TGTGCCAGTAGGACTAGCGGGTCCCAAGAGACCCAGTACTTC
TRBJ2-1 - - TRBV14 CASSPTSLTNEQFF TGTGCCAGCAGCCCGACTTCACTAACCAATGAGCAGTTCTTC
TRBJ1-3 - - TRBV7-9 CASSTPTSAGNTIYF TGTGCCAGCAGCACCCCCACGAGTGCCGGAAACACCATATATTTT
TRBJ2-1 - - TRBV7-2 CASSLNWIPEGEQFF TGTGCCAGCAGCTTGAATTGGATCCCGGAGGGTGAGCAGTTCTTC
TRBJ2-1 - - TRBV12-5 CASGLVLGLGGRVNEQFF TGTGCTAGTGGTTTGGTACTGGGTTTGGGGGGTCGGGTGAATGAGCAGTTCTTC
TRBJ1-3 - - TRBV5-1 CASSLGVSSGNTIYF TGCGCCAGCAGCTTGGGAGTGAGCTCTGGAAACACCATATATTTT
TRBJ2-7 - - TRBV19 CASGPGSSYEQYF TGTGCCAGTGGTCCAGGGAGCTCCTACGAGCAGTACTTC
TRBJ1-2 - - TRBV19 CASSIGSSDYGYTF TGTGCCAGTAGTATAGGTAGCAGTGACTATGGCTACACCTTC